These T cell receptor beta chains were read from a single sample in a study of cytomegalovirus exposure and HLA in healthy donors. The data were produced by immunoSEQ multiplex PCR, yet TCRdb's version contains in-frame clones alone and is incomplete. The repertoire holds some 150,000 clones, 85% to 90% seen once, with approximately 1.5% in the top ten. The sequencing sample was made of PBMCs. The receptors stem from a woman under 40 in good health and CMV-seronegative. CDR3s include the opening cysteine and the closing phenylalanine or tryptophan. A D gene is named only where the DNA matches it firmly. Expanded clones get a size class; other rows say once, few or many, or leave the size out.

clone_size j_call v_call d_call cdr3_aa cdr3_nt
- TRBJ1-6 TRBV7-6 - CASSPLGGDSPLHF TGTGCCAGCAGCCCCCTGGGGGGAGATTCACCCCTCCACTTT
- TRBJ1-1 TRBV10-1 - CASSPGGKTEAFF TGCGCCAGCAGCCCGGGGGGGAAGACTGAAGCTTTCTTT
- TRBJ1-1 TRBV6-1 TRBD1 CASTKTGADTEAFF TGTGCCAGCACCAAAACAGGGGCGGACACTGAAGCTTTCTTT
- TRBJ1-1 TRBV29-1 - CSVERGGVNTEAFF TGCAGCGTTGAGCGAGGAGGGGTGAACACTGAAGCTTTCTTT
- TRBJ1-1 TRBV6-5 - CASRGQGRDTEAFF TGTGCCAGCAGAGGGCAGGGGAGGGACACTGAAGCTTTCTTT
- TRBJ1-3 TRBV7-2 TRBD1 CASSTRTGRAGNTIYF TGTGCCAGCAGCACGCGGACAGGCCGGGCGGGAAACACCATATATTTT
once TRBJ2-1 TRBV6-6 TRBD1 CASSGDRGSYNEQFF TGTGCCAGCAGCGGGGACAGGGGGTCCTACAATGAGCAGTTCTTC
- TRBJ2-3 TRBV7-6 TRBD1 CASRLGTGGLRDTQYF TGTGCCAGCAGACTCGGGACAGGGGGCTTGAGAGATACGCAGTATTTT
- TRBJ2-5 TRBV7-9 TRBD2 CASSSTSGQETQYF TGTGCCAGCAGTAGTACTAGCGGGCAAGAGACCCAGTACTTC
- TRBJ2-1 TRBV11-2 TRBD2 CASSLVAGVAEQFF TGTGCCAGCAGCTTAGTAGCGGGGGTTGCTGAGCAGTTCTTC
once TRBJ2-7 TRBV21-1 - CASSNEYRPYPSAGEQYF TGTGCCAGCAGCAATGAGTACAGACCATACCCCTCAGCGGGTGAGCAGTACTTC
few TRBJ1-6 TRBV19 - CASKRGNKGSPLHF TGTGCCAGTAAGCGGGGCAATAAAGGTTCACCCCTCCACTTT
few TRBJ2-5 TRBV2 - CASTRVQAQYF TGTGCCAGCACCCGAGTCCAGGCCCAGTACTTC
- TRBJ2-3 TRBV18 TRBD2 CASSPGLADYYTDTQYF TGTGCCAGCTCACCGGGACTAGCGGACTACTACACAGATACGCAGTATTTT
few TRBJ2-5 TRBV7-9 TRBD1 CASSGGTGAGETQYF TGTGCCAGCAGCGGAGGGACAGGGGCAGGGGAGACCCAGTACTTC
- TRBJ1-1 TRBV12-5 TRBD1 CASGSWTGANTEAFF TGTGCTAGTGGTTCCTGGACAGGGGCGAACACTGAAGCTTTCTTT
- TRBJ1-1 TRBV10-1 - CASRADRNTEAFF TGCGCCAGCAGAGCGGACAGGAACACTGAAGCTTTCTTT
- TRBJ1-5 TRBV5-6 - CASSLGIGGGGQPQHF TGTGCCAGCAGCTTGGGTATTGGGGGGGGTGGTCAGCCCCAGCATTTT
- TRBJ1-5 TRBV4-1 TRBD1 CASSQMQGAVNQPQHF TGCGCCAGCAGCCAAATGCAGGGGGCGGTCAATCAGCCCCAGCATTTT
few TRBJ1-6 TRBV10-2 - CASSDGSYPGPLHF TGCGCCAGCAGTGATGGATCCTACCCAGGCCCCCTCCACTTT
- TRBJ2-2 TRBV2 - CASSESNGELFF TGTGCCAGCAGTGAATCTAACGGGGAGCTGTTTTTT
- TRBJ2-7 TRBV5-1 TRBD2 CASSLVVAGYEQYF TGCGCCAGCAGCTTGGTTGTAGCGGGATACGAGCAGTACTTC
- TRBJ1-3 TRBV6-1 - CASSEVVSSGNTIYF TGTGCCAGCAGTGAAGTAGTAAGCTCTGGAAACACCATATATTTT
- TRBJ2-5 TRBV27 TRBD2 CASSSRLAANNYQETQYF TGTGCCAGCAGTTCGCGACTAGCGGCCAATAACTACCAAGAGACCCAGTACTTC
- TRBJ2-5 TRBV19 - CASSPAAVETETQYF TGTGCCAGCTCTCCGGCGGCAGTTGAGACGGAGACCCAGTACTTC